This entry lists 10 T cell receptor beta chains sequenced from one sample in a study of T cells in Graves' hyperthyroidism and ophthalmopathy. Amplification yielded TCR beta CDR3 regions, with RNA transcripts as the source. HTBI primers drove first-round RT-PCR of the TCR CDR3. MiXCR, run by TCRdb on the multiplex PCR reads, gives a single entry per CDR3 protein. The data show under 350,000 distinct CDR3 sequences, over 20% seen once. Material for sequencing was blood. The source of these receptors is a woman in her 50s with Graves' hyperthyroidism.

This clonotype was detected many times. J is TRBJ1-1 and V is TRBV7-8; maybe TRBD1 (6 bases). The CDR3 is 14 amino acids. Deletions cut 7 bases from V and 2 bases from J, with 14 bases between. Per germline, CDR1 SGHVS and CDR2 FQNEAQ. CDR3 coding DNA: TGTGCCAGCACTCCCCAGGGGTTTAACACTGAAGCTTTCTTT. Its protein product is CASTPQGFNTEAFF.

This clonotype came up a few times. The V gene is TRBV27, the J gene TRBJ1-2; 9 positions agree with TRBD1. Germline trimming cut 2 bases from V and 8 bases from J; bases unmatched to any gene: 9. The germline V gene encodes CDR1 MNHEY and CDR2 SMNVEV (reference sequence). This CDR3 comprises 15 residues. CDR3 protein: CASSLTDRGLGGYTF. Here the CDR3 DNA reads TGTGCCAGCAGTTTAACGGACAGGGGCCTTGGGGGCTACACCTTC.

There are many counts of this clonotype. CDR3 region: CASSQVSPYNEQFF. The CDR3, as DNA: TGTGCCAGCAGCCAAGTTAGCCCGTACAATGAGCAGTTCTTC. The rearrangement uses TRBV3-1 and TRBJ2-1; the D is unclear. Trimming removed 1 base at V and 4 bases at J, with 8 bases between. Germline CDR1 reads LGHDT; CDR2 reads YNNKEL (reference sequence). The CDR3 runs to 14 residues.

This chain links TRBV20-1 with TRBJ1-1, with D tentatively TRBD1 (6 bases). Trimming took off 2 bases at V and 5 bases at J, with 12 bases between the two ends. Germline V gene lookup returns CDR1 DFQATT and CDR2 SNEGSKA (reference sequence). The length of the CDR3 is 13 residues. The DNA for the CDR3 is TGCAGTGCTAGATGGGGGGCGAATACTGAAGCTTTCTTT. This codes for CSARWGANTEAFF.

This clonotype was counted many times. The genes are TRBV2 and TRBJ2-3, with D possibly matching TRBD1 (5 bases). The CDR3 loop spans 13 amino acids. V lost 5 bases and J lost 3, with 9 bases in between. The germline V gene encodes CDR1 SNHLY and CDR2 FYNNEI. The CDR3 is CASSRDRTDTQYF. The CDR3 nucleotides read TGTGCCAGCAGTCGTGACAGAACAGATACGCAGTATTTT.

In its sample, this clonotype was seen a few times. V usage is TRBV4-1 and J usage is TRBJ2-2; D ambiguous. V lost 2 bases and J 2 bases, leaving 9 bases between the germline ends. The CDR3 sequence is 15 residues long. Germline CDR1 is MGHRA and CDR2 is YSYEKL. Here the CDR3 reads CASSQFQSNTGELFF. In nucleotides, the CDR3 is TGCGCCAGCAGCCAATTCCAGTCCAACACCGGGGAGCTGTTTTTT.

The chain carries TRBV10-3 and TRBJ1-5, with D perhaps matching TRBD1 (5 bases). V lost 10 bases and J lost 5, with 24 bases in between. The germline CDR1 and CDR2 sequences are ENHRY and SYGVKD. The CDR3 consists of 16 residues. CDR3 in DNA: TGTGCCACCCAGAACCAGGAGAAGGGGTTTCATCAGCCCCAGCATTTT. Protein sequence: CATQNQEKGFHQPQHF.

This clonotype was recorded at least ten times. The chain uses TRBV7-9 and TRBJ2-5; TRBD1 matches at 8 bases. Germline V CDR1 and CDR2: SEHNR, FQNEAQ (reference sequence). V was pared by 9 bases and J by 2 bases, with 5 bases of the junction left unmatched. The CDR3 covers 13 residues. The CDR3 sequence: CASSDRAQETQYF. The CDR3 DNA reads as TGTGCCAGTTCGGACAGGGCACAAGAGACCCAGTACTTC. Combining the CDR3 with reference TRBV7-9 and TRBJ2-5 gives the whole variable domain DTGVSQNPRHKITKRGQNVTFRCDPISEHNRLYWYRQTLGQGPEFLTYFQNEAQLEKSRLLSDRFSAERPKGSFSTLEIQRTEQGDSAMYLCASSDRAQETQYFGPGTRLLVL.

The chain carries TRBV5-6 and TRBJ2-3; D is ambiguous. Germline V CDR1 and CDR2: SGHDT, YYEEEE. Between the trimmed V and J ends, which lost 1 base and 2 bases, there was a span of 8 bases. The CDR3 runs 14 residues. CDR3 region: CASSLLSPTDTQYF. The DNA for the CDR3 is TGTGCCAGCAGCTTGTTGAGCCCCACAGATACGCAGTATTTT.

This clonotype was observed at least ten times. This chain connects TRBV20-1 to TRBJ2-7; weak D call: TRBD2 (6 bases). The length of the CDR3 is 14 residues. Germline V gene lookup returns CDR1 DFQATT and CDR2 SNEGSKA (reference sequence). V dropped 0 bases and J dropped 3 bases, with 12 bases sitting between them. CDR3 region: CSARDQFGGYEQYF. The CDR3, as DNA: TGCAGTGCTAGAGATCAGTTCGGGGGCTACGAGCAGTACTTC.